The 12 T cell receptor beta chains below were found in one sample sequenced in a study of shared clonotypes between healthy human individuals (dated by TCRdb to about 2020). Libraries came from the immunoSEQ multiplex PCR assay. As stored in TCRdb, this immuneACCESS dataset retains in-frame rearrangements with V and J assigned. A fraction of the clones does not appear; measured against another copy, unresolved V genes explain less than half of the discrepancy, and the remainder lacks a known reason. Counted in this sample were some 1.5 million clones; roughly 95% of them appeared once. The top ten hold approximately 1.2% of the sample. The source material was naive CD4+ T cells sorted from blood. Explained via the paper, the cell subset or site label denotes: CD45RA+ positively selected. These receptor sequences come from a young man in good health.

The CDR3: CASKTSGSYYEQYF. Here the CDR3 DNA reads TGTGCCAGCAAAACTAGCGGGAGCTACTACGAGCAGTACTTC. This chain uses TRBV2 with TRBJ2-7; 11 bases match TRBD2. CDR1 is SNHLY and CDR2 is FYNNEI in the germline V gene. The CDR3 spans 14 residues. J was trimmed by 3 bases and V by 7 bases; bases with no gene match: 5.

The rearrangement joins TRBV7-2 to TRBJ1-2, with 7 bases identical to TRBD1. J was trimmed by 4 bases and V by 4 bases; bases with no gene match: 3. Germline-derived CDR1 and CDR2 are SGHTA and FQGNSA. CDR3 length equals 13 residues. The CDR3 coding sequence is TGTGCCAGCAGCTACGGGACAGCCTATGGCTACACCTTC. Encoded protein: CASSYGTAYGYTF.

The chain uses TRBV7-9 and TRBJ2-5; D ambiguous. Germline lookup yields CDR1 SEHNR and CDR2 FQNEAQ (reference sequence). The V end lost 7 bases, the J end lost 5 bases, and 14 bases lay between the germline ends. This CDR3 contains 13 residues. CDR3 protein: CASIRTPRETQYF. In DNA, the CDR3 is TGTGCCAGCATCCGGACCCCGCGGGAGACCCAGTACTTC.

This clone was picked up one time. J is TRBJ1-1 and V is TRBV28, with D perhaps TRBD1 (5 bases). This CDR3 comprises 14 residues. V gave up 4 bases and J gave up 6 bases, with 15 bases separating them. Germline lookup yields CDR1 MDHEN and CDR2 SYDVKM. CDR3 sequence reads: CASSWGTQGAEAFF. The CDR3 DNA is TGTGCCAGCAGTTGGGGCACCCAAGGGGCTGAAGCTTTCTTT. The full variable domain, with the rest looked up from reference TRBV28 and TRBJ1-1, is DVKVTQSSRYLVKRTGEKVFLECVQDMDHENMFWYRQDPGLGLRLIYFSYDVKMKEKGDIPEGYSVSREKKERFSLILESASTNQTSMYLCASSWGTQGAEAFFGQGTRLTVV.

V usage is TRBV27 and J usage is TRBJ2-1, with 10 bases aligning to TRBD2. The germline V gene has CDR1 MNHEY and CDR2 SMNVEV (reference sequence). The CDR3 length is 15 residues. V was pared by 5 bases and J by 6 bases, with 7 bases of the junction left unmatched. CDR3 residues: CASSTPGLATNEQFF. The CDR3 DNA is TGTGCCAGCAGTACGCCGGGACTAGCGACCAATGAGCAGTTCTTC.

J is TRBJ1-4 and V is TRBV5-1, with D hard to call. V lost 7 bases to trimming and J lost 7 bases, with 20 bases between them. The CDR3 loop spans 15 amino acids. CDR1 is SGHRS and CDR2 is YFSETQ in the germline V gene. The CDR3 loop is CASHDSAGSAEKLFF. CDR3 DNA sequence: TGCGCCAGCCATGATTCGGCGGGGTCGGCTGAAAAACTGTTTTTT.

The V gene is TRBV13, the J gene TRBJ2-6; no clear D. There are 15 residues in the CDR3. CDR1 is PRHDT and CDR2 is FYEKMQ in the germline V gene (reference sequence). The V and J ends lost 5 bases and 0 bases respectively, with 8 bases between them. The chain's CDR3 is CASSIGISGANVLTF. The CDR3 DNA reads TGTGCCAGCAGCATCGGAATCTCTGGGGCCAACGTCCTGACTTTC.

The CDR3 spells CASSVEAGIYEQYF. As DNA, the CDR3 is TGTGCCAGCAGTGTTGAAGCGGGGATCTACGAGCAGTACTTC. J is TRBJ2-7 and V is TRBV2; TRBD2 matches 7 bases. The germline V gene has CDR1 SNHLY and CDR2 FYNNEI. The CDR3 is 14 amino acids. The junction had 6 bases not matched to a gene; V was cut back by 4 bases and J by 3 bases.

The CDR3 DNA follows: TGTGCCAGCAGTTTGGGGACTAGCGGGACCAATGAGCAGTTCTTC. Residues: CASSLGTSGTNEQFF. This chain uses TRBV28 with TRBJ2-1; 13 bases match TRBD2. The CDR3 spans 15 residues. Germline V gives CDR1 MDHEN, CDR2 SYDVKM. Losses at the gene ends were 3 bases for V and 6 bases for J; bases not matched to a gene: 2.

The DNA for the CDR3 is TGCAGTGCAGGGGAGAGTGAAAAACTGTTTTTT. This codes for CSAGESEKLFF. J is TRBJ1-4 and V is TRBV20-1; D possibly corresponds to TRBD1 (5 bases). This CDR3 is 11 amino acids long. Looked up from germline, CDR1 is DFQATT and CDR2 is SNEGSKA (reference sequence). Trimming removed 6 bases at V and 7 bases at J, with 9 bases between.

V usage is TRBV2 and J usage is TRBJ2-5, with 9 bases matching TRBD1. CDR1 and CDR2 (germline): SNHLY, FYNNEI. V was clipped by 6 bases and J by 7 bases; unmatched bases: 12. The CDR3 covers 15 residues. The CDR3 loop is CASSYTGGSIGTQYF. Written as DNA, the CDR3 is TGTGCCAGCAGCTACACAGGGGGCTCGATAGGGACCCAGTACTTC.

The chain has TRBV30 and TRBJ2-7; D unresolved. Per the germline V gene, CDR1 is GTSNPN and CDR2 is SVGIG (reference sequence). This CDR3 has 21 amino acids. Trimming shortened V by 0 bases and J by 2 bases, and 32 bases separated the two germline ends. CDR3 coding DNA: TGTGCCTGGAGTGTAACCCCACCGGGCCCGGTTGCTAGATACCCAACCTACGAGCAGTACTTC. It translates to CAWSVTPPGPVARYPTYEQYF.